What follows are 27 T cell receptor beta chains derived from one specimen sequenced in a study of Graves' ophthalmopathy and Graves' hyperthyroidism. Amplification of the TCR beta CDR3 regions used RNA transcripts (as template). RT-PCR in the first round used HTBI primers; a second-round multiplex PCR followed. TCRdb called the multiplex PCR reads again in MiXCR, with one record for every CDR3 protein. The sample includes a few hundred thousand distinct CDR3 sequences, roughly 18% seen only once; the top ten take more than 1.5%. The sample was peripheral blood. The receptors derive from a woman younger than 30 with Graves' ophthalmopathy.

This clonotype was observed at least ten times. The rearrangement links TRBV7-2 to TRBJ2-7; D uncertain. Germline V lookup: CDR1 SGHTA, CDR2 FQGNSA. CDR3 size: 15 residues. Trimming cost V 1 base and J 3 bases, with 13 bases left between them. In nucleotides, the CDR3 is TGTGCCAGCAGCTTAGGGGCCCAGGCTAGCTACGAGCAGTACTTC. It codes for CASSLGAQASYEQYF.

This clonotype was detected many times. This chain's CDR3 is CAWSQTAVSQPQHF. The CDR3, as DNA: TGTGCCTGGAGTCAGACAGCCGTCTCTCAGCCCCAGCATTTT. The chain uses TRBV30 and TRBJ1-5; tentative D call: TRBD1 (5 bases). V was cut by 2 bases and J by 6 bases, with 14 bases left in between. CDR1 GTSNPN and CDR2 SVGIG come from the germline V gene (reference sequence). The CDR3 totals 14 residues.

V and J are TRBV24-1 and TRBJ1-1; the D is unclear. Germline CDR1 is KGHDR and CDR2 is SFDVKD. Deletions cut 3 bases from V and 1 base from J, with 11 bases between. The CDR3 spans 15 residues. CDR3 loop: CATSDSGGGNTEAFF. The CDR3 DNA is TGTGCCACCAGTGATAGCGGAGGCGGGAACACTGAAGCTTTCTTT.

This clonotype has a count of ten or more. The V call is TRBV6-1, the J call TRBJ2-4; D may match TRBD1 or TRBD2 (6 bases each). From germline, CDR1 is MNHNS and CDR2 SASEGT. V was shortened by 7 bases and J by 0 bases, with 16 bases between the two germline ends. The CDR3 is 16 amino acids. The CDR3 is CASTRDTLLAKNIQYF. The CDR3 coding sequence is TGTGCCAGCACGCGGGACACTCTACTAGCCAAAAACATTCAGTACTTC.

Many counts were recorded for this clonotype. J is TRBJ1-5 and V is TRBV2, with D possibly TRBD1 on 6 matching bases. Per the germline V gene, CDR1 is SNHLY and CDR2 is FYNNEI. The CDR3 consists of 15 residues. The V and J ends lost 7 bases and 5 bases respectively, with 18 bases between them. The DNA of the CDR3 is TGTGCCAGCACGACGGTGGACAGCCGCTATCAGCCCCAGCATTTT. Its protein is CASTTVDSRYQPQHF. Variable domain in full (rest from reference TRBV2 and TRBJ1-5): EPEVTQTPSHQVTQMGQEVILRCVPISNHLYFYWYRQILGQKVEFLVSFYNNEISEKSEIFDDQFSVERPDGSNFTLKIRSTKLEDSAMYFCASTTVDSRYQPQHFGDGTRLSIL.

This clonotype was counted a few times. J is TRBJ2-2 and V is TRBV6-1; TRBD2 matches at 9 bases. V shed 6 bases and J 4 bases; nucleotides not matched to a gene: 9. Germline loops: CDR1 MNHNS, CDR2 SASEGT. This CDR3 is built from 16 residues. DNA of the CDR3: TGTGCCAGCAGCCCGGGACTAGCCTGGCTCACCGGGGAGCTGTTTTTT. Its translation: CASSPGLAWLTGELFF.

The gene calls are TRBV6-5 and TRBJ2-7; TRBD2 matches at 8 bases. This CDR3 spans 16 amino acids. Germline trimming cut 2 bases from V and 6 bases from J; bases unmatched to any gene: 12. In germline, CDR1 is MNHEY, CDR2 SVGAGI. CDR3 DNA: TGTGCCAGCAGTTACAGGGTTAGTAGCGGGATGGGCGAGCAGTACTTC. This codes for CASSYRVSSGMGEQYF.

This clonotype appeared many times. The chain combines TRBV12-3 or TRBV12-4 with TRBJ2-2, with 9 bases aligning to TRBD2. This CDR3 is built from 15 residues. V lost 5 bases to trimming and J lost 5 bases; unmatched junction nucleotides: 6. The CDR3 is CASSRGGALTGELFF. CDR3 nucleotide sequence: TGTGCCAGCAGTCGCGGGGGGGCGTTGACCGGGGAGCTGTTTTTT.

This clonotype was recorded at least ten times. The rearrangement uses TRBV12-5 and TRBJ1-1; D gene ambiguous. Germline CDR1 reads LGHNT; CDR2 reads FRNRAP. This CDR3 has 11 amino acids. V was clipped by 1 base and J by 11 bases, with 8 bases between them. The CDR3 loop reads CASGLGDRAFF. The CDR3 DNA is TGTGCTAGTGGTTTGGGGGATCGTGCTTTCTTT. Full variable domain (remainder filled in from reference TRBV12-5 and TRBJ1-1): DARVTQTPRHKVTEMGQEVTMRCQPILGHNTVFWYRQTMMQGLELLAYFRNRAPLDDSGMPKDRFSAEMPDATLATLKIQPSEPRDSAVYFCASGLGDRAFFGQGTRLTVV.

This clonotype was seen at least ten times. The chain couples TRBV7-8 to TRBJ1-1, with a possible D match to TRBD1 (5 bases). CDR3 length: 14 residues. Trimming shortened V by 4 bases and J by 5 bases, and 14 bases separated the two germline ends. Germline V gene lookup returns CDR1 SGHVS and CDR2 FQNEAQ. The CDR3 DNA follows: TGTGCCAGCAGCTCCCGTTCAGGGAGGACTGAAGCTTTCTTT. This encodes CASSSRSGRTEAFF.

There are many counts of this clonotype. The chain combines TRBV20-1 with TRBJ1-1, with TRBD1 matching 9 bases. This CDR3 comprises 14 residues. In germline, CDR1 is DFQATT, CDR2 SNEGSKA (reference sequence). V shed 6 bases and J 4 bases; nucleotides not matched to a gene: 9. The CDR3 region is CSAPTGGGGTEAFF. The CDR3 nucleotides read TGCAGTGCACCTACAGGGGGCGGTGGCACTGAAGCTTTCTTT.

This clonotype was seen ten or more times. V and J are TRBV2 and TRBJ1-1; TRBD1 matches 7 bases. Germline V gene data show CDR1 as SNHLY and CDR2 as FYNNEI. The CDR3 is 15 amino acids. V dropped 3 bases and J dropped 10; count of bases not matched to a gene: 14. This CDR3 reads CASSDERAEGTAAFF. CDR3 DNA: TGTGCCAGCAGTGATGAGAGGGCAGAGGGGACAGCAGCTTTCTTT. The full variable domain, with the rest looked up from reference TRBV2 and TRBJ1-1, is EPEVTQTPSHQVTQMGQEVILRCVPISNHLYFYWYRQILGQKVEFLVSFYNNEISEKSEIFDDQFSVERPDGSNFTLKIRSTKLEDSAMYFCASSDERAEGTAAFFGQGTRLTVV.

This clonotype was picked up many times. The chain employs TRBV9 and TRBJ1-2, with 9 bases matching TRBD1. There are 13 residues in the CDR3. Germline assignment: CDR1 SGDLS and CDR2 YYNGEE. Trimming at V came to 4 bases and at J to 8 bases, leaving 6 bases not matched to a gene. CDR3 nucleotides: TGTGCCAGCAGCTCGACAGGGGGAGAAGGCTACACCTTC. Translation gives CASSSTGGEGYTF.

This clonotype was picked up many times. The J gene is TRBJ2-5, the V gene TRBV6-1; D might be TRBD2 (6 bases). There are 14 residues in the CDR3. Trimming took 3 bases from V and 6 from J, leaving 14 bases between them. In germline, CDR1 is MNHNS, CDR2 SASEGT. The DNA for the CDR3 is TGTGCCAGCAGTGATGACCCGGCGGGGAAGACCCAGTACTTC. Translation gives CASSDDPAGKTQYF.

There are many counts of this clonotype. The rearrangement uses TRBV7-9 and TRBJ1-6; D remains ambiguous. Germline values: CDR1 SEHNR, CDR2 FQNEAQ (reference sequence). Trimming left V 5 bases short and J 3 bases short, with 8 bases between. The CDR3 covers 14 residues. For the CDR3, the DNA is TGTGCCAGCAGCCCGGACGGCTATAATTCACCCCTCCACTTT. Residues: CASSPDGYNSPLHF.

This clonotype was recorded many times. The rearrangement joins TRBV7-2 to TRBJ2-5; D possibly corresponds to TRBD2 (6 bases). V lost 6 bases to trimming and J lost 2 bases, with 16 bases between them. CDR3 length: 15 amino acids. Germline values: CDR1 SGHTA, CDR2 FQGNSA. DNA of the CDR3: TGTGCCAGCAGTTATGGAGGGATCCCACAAGAGACCCAGTACTTC. Translated, it gives CASSYGGIPQETQYF.

The rearrangement joins TRBV6-5 to TRBJ2-7, with D perhaps matching TRBD2 (6 bases). Germline values: CDR1 MNHEY, CDR2 SVGAGI. The V end lost 2 bases, the J end lost 6 bases, and 17 bases lay between the germline ends. The CDR3 loop spans 15 amino acids. The CDR3 DNA is TGTGCCAGCAGTTACAATCCGGGAGAACGGGTCGAGCAGTACTTC. Translation: CASSYNPGERVEQYF.

This clonotype was counted many times. V and J are TRBV14 and TRBJ2-7; D gene uncertain. The germline V gene has CDR1 SGHDN and CDR2 FVKESK. The CDR3 runs 14 residues. The V end was cut by 4 bases, the J end by 0 bases, with 10 bases between. CDR3 region: CASSPFMNSYEQYF. The CDR3 coding sequence is TGTGCCAGCAGCCCCTTTATGAACTCCTACGAGCAGTACTTC.

This clonotype was seen ten or more times. The rearrangement uses TRBV19 and TRBJ1-5; a weak D match, TRBD1 (6 bases). V lost 4 bases and J lost 5, with 15 bases in between. The germline V gene has CDR1 LNHDA and CDR2 SQIVND (reference sequence). This CDR3 has 15 residues. CDR3 in amino acids: CASSTSRDTYQPQHF. The CDR3 nucleotides are TGTGCCAGTAGTACGTCCCGGGACACTTATCAGCCCCAGCATTTT. Supplemented by reference TRBV19 and TRBJ1-5, the full variable domain reads DGGITQSPKYLFRKEGQNVTLSCEQNLNHDAMYWYRQDPGQGLRLIYYSQIVNDFQKGDIAEGYSVSREKKESFPLTVTSAQKNPTAFYLCASSTSRDTYQPQHFGDGTRLSIL.

The sample holds many counts of this clonotype. V gene TRBV3-1 combines with J gene TRBJ2-7; D is ambiguous. The ends were cut back, 4 bases at V and 5 bases at J, with 30 bases in the middle. The CDR3 sequence is 19 residues long. Germline V gene data show CDR1 as LGHDT and CDR2 as YNNKEL (reference sequence). The CDR3 coding sequence is TGTGCCAGCAGCCCTCGGCGTCTCAGCGATTATTCTCCCCTAGACGAGCAGTACTTC. The encoded protein is CASSPRRLSDYSPLDEQYF.

This clonotype was detected ten times or more. The chain is built from TRBV11-2 and TRBJ2-5; 10 bases fit TRBD2. The CDR3 spans 15 residues. The V gene end was trimmed by 2 bases and the J gene end by 3 bases; junction bases not matched to a gene: 3. Germline lookup yields CDR1 SGHAT and CDR2 FQNNGV. CDR3 sequence (DNA): TGTGCCAGCAGCTTACTAGGACTAGCGGAAGAGACCCAGTACTTC. Protein product: CASSLLGLAEETQYF.

The sample holds many counts of this clonotype. The chain uses TRBV7-2 and TRBJ1-1; D is perhaps TRBD1 (6 bases). The V and J ends lost 1 base and 5 bases respectively, with 11 bases between them. In germline, CDR1 is SGHTA, CDR2 FQGNSA. The CDR3 consists of 14 residues. The CDR3: CASSLVRTETEAFF. The CDR3, as DNA: TGTGCCAGCAGCTTAGTTAGGACAGAAACTGAAGCTTTCTTT.

This clonotype was seen only a few times. The V call is TRBV12-3 or TRBV12-4, the J call TRBJ1-1; D is perhaps TRBD1 (5 bases). Trimming cost V 6 bases and J 5 bases, with 19 bases left between them. The CDR3 runs to 15 residues. The CDR3 protein is CASSHGGGLMTEAFF. CDR3 coding DNA: TGTGCCAGCAGCCACGGGGGGGGACTCATGACTGAAGCTTTCTTT.

This clonotype was seen ten or more times. The chain uses TRBV6-5 and TRBJ2-7; 9 bases are a match to TRBD1. This CDR3 comprises 14 residues. Germline V gives CDR1 MNHEY, CDR2 SVGAGI. Losses at the gene ends were 6 bases for V and 1 base for J; bases not matched to a gene: 4. The CDR3 region has the DNA TGTGCCAGCAGCTCGACAGGGGGGTCCTACGAGCAGTACTTC. Residues: CASSSTGGSYEQYF.

The sample holds many counts of this clonotype. Relative to the germline gene, one junction end is altered; a read error may explain this. This chain connects TRBV5-1 to TRBJ2-7; TRBD2 aligns across 13 bases. Germline-derived CDR1 and CDR2 are SGHRS and YFSETQ. CDR3 size: 18 residues. CDR3 nucleotide sequence: TGCGCCAGCAGCTTTGGGTTCCCCCGGACTAGCGGGAGCTACGAGCAGTGCTTC. It translates to CASSFGFPRTSGSYEQCF. The entire variable domain, with the rest obtained from reference TRBV5-1 and TRBJ2-7, is as follows: KAGVTQTPRYLIKTRGQQVTLSCSPISGHRSVSWYQQTPGQGLQFLFEYFSETQRNKGNFPGRFSGRQFSNSRSEMNVSTLELGDSALYLCASSFGFPRTSGSYEQCFGPGTRLTVT.

The gene calls are TRBV4-2 and TRBJ2-7; possibly TRBD1 or TRBD2 for D (5 bases each). CDR3 length: 16 residues. Looked up from germline, CDR1 is LGHNA and CDR2 is YNFKEQ. V lost 1 base to trimming and J lost 1 base, with 14 bases between them. The CDR3 spells CASSQATGRSSYEQYF. The CDR3 coding sequence is TGTGCCAGCAGCCAAGCGACGGGACGGAGTTCCTACGAGCAGTACTTC.

This clonotype was counted ten times or more. The chain joins TRBV4-1 to TRBJ2-6; 9 nucleotides agree with TRBD1. Trimming took 1 base from V and 2 from J; bases not matched to a gene: 6. There are 18 residues in the CDR3. The germline V gene encodes CDR1 MGHRA and CDR2 YSYEKL. DNA for the CDR3: TGCGCCAGCAGCCAAGTTCTCGACAGGGGGGCTGGGGCCAACGTCCTGACTTTC. Translation gives CASSQVLDRGAGANVLTF.